This T cell receptor (beta chain) was found in a study of T cell responses to AZD1222 COVID-19 vaccine. A word on this clone: The antigen remains unidentified.

Overall study results and limits: The repertoires were collected only after the peak T cell response. Mostly white British, mostly female donors; authors suggested clonal diversity may be underestimated. The study reported that nearly half of spike-specific TCRs target unmutated variant regions.

Trimming took off 0 bases at V and 4 bases at J, with 12 bases between the two ends. The CDR3 extends over 15 amino acids. From germline, CDR1 is SGHDN and CDR2 FVKESK. The table came from immunoSEQ multiplex PCR; TCRdb's copy has only in-frame clones and leaves some out. The sample records roughly 120,000 clones, about 90% being singletons. The specimen was peripheral blood, collected 28 days after the second AZD1222 dose. The TCR comes from an adult who received the AZD1222 COVID-19 vaccine. The chain recombines TRBV14 with TRBJ1-2; D is undetermined. CDR3 loop: CASSQDRGSTYGYTF. CDR3 DNA: TGTGCCAGCAGCCAAGATCGAGGCAGCACCTATGGCTACACCTTC.